The present T cell receptor (beta chain) was sequenced within a study of cytomegalovirus exposure and HLA in healthy donors. Germline V gene sequence: CDR1 SGHTA, CDR2 FQGNSA. The CDR3 length is 17 residues. V dropped 0 bases and J dropped 0 bases, with 9 bases sitting between them. A word on this clone: The antigen remains unidentified.

TCRdb's copy holds only in-frame clones and misses some; the assay was immunoSEQ multiplex PCR. The sample includes 150,000 to 200,000 clones, 80% to 85% seen only once; the top ten take less than 1.5%. Study-wide points: The study listed approximately 160 cytomegalovirus-associated TCR beta chains. Among TCR sequences, most were rare, though some public TCRs appeared in many donors. Confirmation in vitro established that a few CMV-associated chains were specific for CMV antigens.

The chain is built from TRBV7-2 and TRBJ2-6, with D possibly matching TRBD2 (6 bases). Sequences were obtained from PBMCs. The TCR comes from a woman younger than 45 in good health and CMV-seronegative. CDR3 residues: CASSLALGGSGANVLTF. The CDR3 DNA follows: TGTGCCAGCAGCTTAGCGCTGGGGGGCTCTGGGGCCAACGTCCTGACTTTC.